The 25 T cell receptor beta chains in this list originate from one sample, sequenced in a study of OX40 agonist ivuxolimab in advanced cancers. TCRdb keeps only in-frame clones here, not all; method: immunoSEQ multiplex PCR. The sample has 70,000 to 95,000 clones, about 90% seen once. The source material was CD4+ or CD8+ T cells sorted from blood, sampled in a trial of the OX40 agonist ivuxolimab. The source is an adult with an advanced solid tumor such as melanoma, head and neck, liver or kidney cancer.

V is TRBV7-2 and J is TRBJ2-1; TRBD1 is a possible D gene (7 bases). With 4 bases removed from V and 3 bases from J, the gap between germline ends came to 13 bases. The CDR3 runs 15 residues. Germline loops: CDR1 SGHTA, CDR2 FQGNSA. The CDR3 bases are TGTGCCAGCAGCTCCGCAGGGGGGAACTACAATGAGCAGTTCTTC. It codes for CASSSAGGNYNEQFF.

This clone was seen a single time. The rearrangement links TRBV5-1 to TRBJ2-2, with D perhaps TRBD2 (6 bases). The ends were cut back, 3 bases at V and 1 base at J, with 13 bases in the middle. The CDR3 has 16 amino acids. Germline CDR1 is SGHRS and CDR2 is YFSETQ. As DNA, the CDR3 is TGCGCCAGCAGCTCCATAACTAGCCTGAACACCGGGGAGCTGTTTTTT. It codes for CASSSITSLNTGELFF. The full variable domain, completed using reference TRBV5-1 and TRBJ2-2, is KAGVTQTPRYLIKTRGQQVTLSCSPISGHRSVSWYQQTPGQGLQFLFEYFSETQRNKGNFPGRFSGRQFSNSRSEMNVSTLELGDSALYLCASSSITSLNTGELFFGEGSRLTVL.

The rearrangement joins TRBV15 to TRBJ2-7; 8 nucleotides agree with TRBD2. Trimming took 1 base from V and 2 from J; bases not matched to a gene: 1. Germline V lookup: CDR1 LNHNV, CDR2 YYDKDF (reference sequence). The CDR3 is made up of 14 amino acids. The CDR3 spells CATSRGLATYEQYF. The CDR3 bases are TGTGCCACCAGCAGAGGACTAGCGACCTACGAGCAGTACTTC.

This chain uses TRBV7-2 with TRBJ1-4; 7 bases are shared with TRBD1. The CDR3 spans 15 residues. V lost 4 bases, J lost 4 bases, and 6 bases stayed unmatched. Germline V lookup: CDR1 SGHTA, CDR2 FQGNSA. The DNA for the CDR3 is TGTGCCAGCAGCTCTACAGGGGTAGTTAATGAAAAACTGTTTTTT. Protein sequence: CASSSTGVVNEKLFF.

The rearrangement uses TRBV27 and TRBJ2-5; D remains unclear. The V end lost 6 bases, the J end lost 5 bases, and 13 bases lay between the germline ends. This CDR3 is 13 amino acids long. The V gene's germline CDR1 is MNHEY and CDR2 SMNVEV (reference sequence). The chain's CDR3 is CASSQTIWETQYF. The CDR3 DNA follows: TGTGCCAGCAGCCAGACGATATGGGAGACCCAGTACTTC.

The chain links TRBV5-5 to TRBJ2-1, with D perhaps matching TRBD1 or TRBD2 (5 bases each). Between the trimmed V and J ends, which lost 4 bases and 7 bases, there was a span of 21 bases. Germline loops: CDR1 SGHKS, CDR2 YYEKEE (reference sequence). The length of the CDR3 is 16 residues. The CDR3 reads CASSREWGSTGNEQFF. The CDR3 coding sequence is TGTGCCAGCAGCCGTGAGTGGGGGAGTACGGGGAATGAGCAGTTCTTC.

The rearrangement links TRBV7-2 to TRBJ2-5, with D possibly TRBD2 on 6 matching bases. The V and J ends lost 5 bases and 5 bases respectively, with 12 bases between them. This CDR3 is 13 amino acids long. Germline-derived CDR1 and CDR2 are SGHTA and FQGNSA. CDR3 nucleotide sequence: TGTGCCAGCAGCCCCGGGGGTCAGGAGACCCAGTACTTC. Its translation is CASSPGGQETQYF.

The V gene is TRBV28, the J gene TRBJ1-2; D unclear. Germline V gene sequence: CDR1 MDHEN, CDR2 SYDVKM. This CDR3 comprises 12 residues. Trimming removed 4 bases from V and 4 bases from J, with 7 bases in between. The CDR3 loop is CASSSGAYGYTF. CDR3 bases: TGTGCCAGCAGTTCAGGCGCCTATGGCTACACCTTC.

The genes are TRBV7-2 and TRBJ2-2; the match to TRBD2 covers 11 bases. The CDR3 length is 15 residues. From germline, CDR1 is SGHTA and CDR2 FQGNSA. With V trimmed by 1 base and J by 5 bases, 0 bases remained unmatched. DNA for the CDR3: TGTGCCAGCAGCTTAGGACTAGCGGGAACCGGGGAGCTGTTTTTT. Translating it yields CASSLGLAGTGELFF.

The CDR3 DNA is TGTGCCAGCAGCTTAGCGCGTCTCGGGGAGCTGTTTTTT. Amino acids: CASSLARLGELFF. The chain carries TRBV7-2 and TRBJ2-2; D unclear. The CDR3 sequence is 13 residues long. Between the trimmed V and J ends, which lost 0 bases and 7 bases, there was a span of 6 bases. The germline V gene encodes CDR1 SGHTA and CDR2 FQGNSA.

The chain recombines TRBV2 with TRBJ1-1, with D perhaps matching TRBD1 (5 bases). The germline V and J ends were trimmed by 6 bases and 1 base, with 9 bases remaining between them. This CDR3 region has 13 residues. Germline V gene sequence: CDR1 SNHLY, CDR2 FYNNEI. The CDR3 DNA follows: TGTGCCAGCAGAACTAGGGGGAACACTGAAGCTTTCTTT. Translation: CASRTRGNTEAFF.

This clone is a singleton in its sample. V usage is TRBV15 and J usage is TRBJ2-1; possible D gene TRBD2, 6 bases. CDR3 size: 17 residues. The germline CDR1 and CDR2 sequences are LNHNV and YYDKDF (reference sequence). V lost 3 bases and J lost 2, with 17 bases in between. CDR3 in DNA: TGTGCCACCAGCAGGGAGCTAGCGTCTTCTACCTACAATGAGCAGTTCTTC. Its protein is CATSRELASSTYNEQFF.

This clone came up once. CDR3 in amino acids: CASSTPTGSGFYEQYF. The CDR3 DNA is TGTGCCAGCAGTACGCCGACAGGGTCAGGTTTCTACGAGCAGTACTTC. This sequence joins TRBV28 and TRBJ2-7, with 7 bases matching TRBD1. In germline, CDR1 is MDHEN, CDR2 SYDVKM. This CDR3 region has 16 residues. V lost 5 bases and J lost 3; bases outside the gene matches: 13. The variable domain in full, completed from reference TRBV28 and TRBJ2-7, reads DVKVTQSSRYLVKRTGEKVFLECVQDMDHENMFWYRQDPGLGLRLIYFSYDVKMKEKGDIPEGYSVSREKKERFSLILESASTNQTSMYLCASSTPTGSGFYEQYFGPGTRLTVT.

The genes are TRBV11-2 and TRBJ1-5, with TRBD1 matching over 7 bases. The CDR3 runs to 14 residues. Germline CDR1 SGHAT, CDR2 FQNNGV. The V and J ends lost 5 bases and 3 bases, in that order; junction bases with no gene match: 4. The CDR3 loop reads CASSRTGANQPQHF. The CDR3 bases are TGTGCCAGCAGCCGAACAGGGGCCAATCAGCCCCAGCATTTT.

The chain links TRBV19 to TRBJ1-2; D gene unclear. V shed 1 base and J shed 4 bases, with 13 bases lying between them. This CDR3 is built from 15 residues. The V gene's germline CDR1 is LNHDA and CDR2 SQIVND (reference sequence). This chain's CDR3 is CASSIADSAVYGYTF. The DNA for the CDR3 is TGTGCCAGTAGTATAGCGGATTCGGCAGTCTATGGCTACACCTTC.

The chain links TRBV6-5 to TRBJ2-7, with 10 bases lining up with TRBD2. Germline V gene sequence: CDR1 MNHEY, CDR2 SVGAGI. The CDR3 totals 14 residues. Germline trimming cut 7 bases from V and 4 bases from J; bases unmatched to any gene: 7. The CDR3 loop reads CASTRASGSYEQYF. CDR3 in DNA: TGTGCCAGCACTCGGGCTAGCGGGAGTTACGAGCAGTACTTC.

J is TRBJ2-5 and V is TRBV5-6; the match to TRBD2 covers 8 bases. The V segment lost 6 bases and the J segment 1 base; nucleotides outside the gene matches: 8. There are 15 residues in the CDR3. The germline CDR1 and CDR2 sequences are SGHDT and YYEEEE. The DNA of the CDR3 is TGTGCCAGCACCCCCACTAGCGGCCTCCAAGAGACCCAGTACTTC. Its protein is CASTPTSGLQETQYF.

The chain carries TRBV23-1 and TRBJ2-7; D not resolved. TRBV23-1 is noted as an ORF with a role that remains uncertain. The CDR3 covers 15 residues. Deletions cut 9 bases from V and 5 bases from J, with 23 bases between. CDR3: CAREQRYGLLDEQYF. The CDR3 coding sequence is TGCGCCAGGGAACAAAGGTATGGTCTCCTCGACGAGCAGTACTTC.

V and J are TRBV28 and TRBJ2-7; 7 nucleotides match TRBD1. Trimming cost V 7 bases and J 6 bases; bases outside gene matches: 9. Germline V CDR1 and CDR2: MDHEN, SYDVKM. The CDR3 sequence is 13 residues long. This CDR3 is CASKRGRYGEQYF. The CDR3 coding sequence is TGTGCCAGCAAAAGGGGGCGGTATGGCGAGCAGTACTTC.

The chain carries TRBV28 and TRBJ1-5, with a possible D match to TRBD1 (5 bases). V was shortened by 4 bases and J by 4 bases, with 11 bases between the two germline ends. CDR3 length: 14 amino acids. The germline V gene encodes CDR1 MDHEN and CDR2 SYDVKM. Here the CDR3 DNA reads TGTGCCAGCAGTTGGGGGTCTAGGAATCAGCCCCAGCATTTT. Amino acid sequence: CASSWGSRNQPQHF.

The rearrangement joins TRBV2 to TRBJ2-2; 14 bases map to TRBD2. V lost 5 bases and J lost 7; bases outside the gene matches: 3. Germline V CDR1 and CDR2: SNHLY, FYNNEI. The CDR3 loop spans 15 amino acids. The CDR3 region is CASSPTSGRGGELFF. The CDR3 coding sequence is TGTGCCAGCAGTCCGACTAGCGGGAGGGGCGGGGAGCTGTTTTTT.

The chain links TRBV9 to TRBJ1-1; no definite D call. CDR1 is SGDLS, CDR2 YYNGEE, per germline. V gave up 3 bases and J gave up 7 bases, with 16 bases separating them. This CDR3 region has 14 residues. CDR3 DNA: TGTGCCAGCAGCGCTACCCTCGGTGGGAATGAAGCTTTCTTT. This translates into CASSATLGGNEAFF.

The chain carries TRBV6-6 and TRBJ1-5; 8 nucleotides align to TRBD1. V trimming: 5 bases; J trimming: 3 bases; junction bases outside the gene matches: 3. The germline V gene has CDR1 MNHNY and CDR2 SVGAGI (reference sequence). This CDR3 is built from 14 residues. The CDR3 spells CASSRTGTNQPQHF. The CDR3, as DNA: TGTGCCAGCAGTAGGACAGGGACCAATCAGCCCCAGCATTTT.

The chain is built from TRBV10-3 and TRBJ2-5; maybe TRBD1 (6 bases). The germline CDR1 and CDR2 sequences are ENHRY and SYGVKD. V dropped 7 bases and J dropped 2 bases, with 17 bases sitting between them. The CDR3 consists of 15 residues. CDR3 in amino acids: CAIKRGMGVQETQYF. The CDR3 coding sequence is TGTGCCATCAAGAGGGGGATGGGAGTACAAGAGACCCAGTACTTC.

The sample holds one count of this clone. This chain connects TRBV5-6 to TRBJ2-3; D remains unclear. Germline V gene data show CDR1 as SGHDT and CDR2 as YYEEEE. Trimming took off 4 bases at V and 1 base at J, with 13 bases between the two ends. The CDR3 is 15 amino acids. CDR3 region: CASSLERWRTDTQYF. In DNA form, the CDR3 reads TGTGCCAGCAGCCTAGAGAGGTGGCGCACAGATACGCAGTATTTT. The variable domain in full, with the rest retrieved from reference TRBV5-6 and TRBJ2-3, is DAGVTQSPTHLIKTRGQQVTLRCSPKSGHDTVSWYQQALGQGPQFIFQYYEEEERQRGNFPDRFSGHQFPNYSSELNVNALLLGDSALYLCASSLERWRTDTQYFGPGTRLTVL.